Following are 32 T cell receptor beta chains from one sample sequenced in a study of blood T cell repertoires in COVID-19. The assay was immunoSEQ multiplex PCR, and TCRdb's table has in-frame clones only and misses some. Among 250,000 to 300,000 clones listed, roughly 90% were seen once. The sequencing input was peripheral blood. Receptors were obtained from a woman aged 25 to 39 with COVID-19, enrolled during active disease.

The CDR3 coding sequence is TGTGCCAGCAGCTATGGGCCAGCGAACACTGAAGCTTTCTTT. Amino acid sequence: CASSYGPANTEAFF. The chain joins TRBV6-5 to TRBJ1-1, with no clear D. This CDR3 contains 14 residues. The germline V gene encodes CDR1 MNHEY and CDR2 SVGAGI. The V end was cut by 6 bases, the J end by 1 base, with 12 bases between.

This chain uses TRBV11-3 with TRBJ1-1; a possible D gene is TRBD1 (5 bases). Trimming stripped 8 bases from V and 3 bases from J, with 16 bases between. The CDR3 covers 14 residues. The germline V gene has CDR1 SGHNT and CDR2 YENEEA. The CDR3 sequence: CASGVGGADTEAFF. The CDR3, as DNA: TGTGCCAGCGGCGTGGGGGGAGCTGACACTGAAGCTTTCTTT.

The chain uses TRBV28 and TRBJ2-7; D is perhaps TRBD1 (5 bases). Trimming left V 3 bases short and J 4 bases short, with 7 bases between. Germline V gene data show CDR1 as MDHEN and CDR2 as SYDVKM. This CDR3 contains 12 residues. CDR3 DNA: TGTGCCAGCAGTTTCGCAGGGTACGAGCAGTACTTC. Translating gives CASSFAGYEQYF.

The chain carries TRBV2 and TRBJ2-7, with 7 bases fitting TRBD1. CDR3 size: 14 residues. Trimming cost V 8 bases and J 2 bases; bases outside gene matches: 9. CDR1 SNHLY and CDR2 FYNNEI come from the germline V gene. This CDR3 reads CASGADRATYEQYF. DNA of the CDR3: TGTGCCAGCGGGGCTGACAGGGCGACCTACGAGCAGTACTTC.

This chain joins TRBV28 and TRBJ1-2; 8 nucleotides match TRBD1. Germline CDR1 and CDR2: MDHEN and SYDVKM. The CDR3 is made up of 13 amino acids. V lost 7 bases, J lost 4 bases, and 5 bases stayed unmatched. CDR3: CASTRDRPYGYTF. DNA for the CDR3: TGTGCCAGCACTAGGGACAGGCCCTATGGCTACACCTTC.

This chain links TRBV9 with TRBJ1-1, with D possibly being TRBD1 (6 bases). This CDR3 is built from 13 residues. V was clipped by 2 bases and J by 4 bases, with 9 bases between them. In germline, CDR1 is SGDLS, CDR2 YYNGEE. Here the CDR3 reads CASSVHRATEAFF. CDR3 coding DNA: TGTGCCAGCAGCGTCCACAGGGCCACTGAAGCTTTCTTT.

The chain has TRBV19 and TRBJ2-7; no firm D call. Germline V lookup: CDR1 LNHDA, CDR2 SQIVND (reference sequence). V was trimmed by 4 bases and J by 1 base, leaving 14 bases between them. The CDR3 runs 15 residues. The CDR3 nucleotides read TGTGCCAGTAGTAACTCATTAGGCGGTTCCTACGAGCAGTACTTC. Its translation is CASSNSLGGSYEQYF. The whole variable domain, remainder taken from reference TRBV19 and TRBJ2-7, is DGGITQSPKYLFRKEGQNVTLSCEQNLNHDAMYWYRQDPGQGLRLIYYSQIVNDFQKGDIAEGYSVSREKKESFPLTVTSAQKNPTAFYLCASSNSLGGSYEQYFGPGTRLTVT.

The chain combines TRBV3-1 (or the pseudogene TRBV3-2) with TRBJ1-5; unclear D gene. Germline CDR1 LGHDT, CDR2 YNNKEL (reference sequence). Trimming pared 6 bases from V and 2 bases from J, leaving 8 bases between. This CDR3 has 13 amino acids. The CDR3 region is CASSHEGNQPQHF. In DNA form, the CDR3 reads TGTGCCAGCAGTCACGAGGGCAATCAGCCCCAGCATTTT.

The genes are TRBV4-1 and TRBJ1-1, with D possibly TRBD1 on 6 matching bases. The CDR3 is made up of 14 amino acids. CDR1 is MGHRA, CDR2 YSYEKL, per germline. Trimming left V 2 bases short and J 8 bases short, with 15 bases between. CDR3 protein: CASSQIQGTDEAFF. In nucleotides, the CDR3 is TGCGCCAGCAGCCAAATTCAGGGGACGGACGAAGCTTTCTTT.

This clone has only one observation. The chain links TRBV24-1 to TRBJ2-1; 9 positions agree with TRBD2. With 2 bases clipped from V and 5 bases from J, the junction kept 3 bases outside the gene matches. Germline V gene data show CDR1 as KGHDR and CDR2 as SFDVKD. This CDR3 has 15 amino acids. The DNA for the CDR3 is TGTGCCACCAGTGATTCCCTAGCGGGAAACAATGAGCAGTTCTTC. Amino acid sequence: CATSDSLAGNNEQFF.

CDR3 coding DNA: TGTGCCATCAGTGAGCCGCAGGGACTAGCCAAAAACATTCAGTACTTC. Its protein product is CAISEPQGLAKNIQYF. The chain uses TRBV10-3 and TRBJ2-4, with D possibly being TRBD2 (6 bases). The CDR3 is 16 amino acids. Germline CDR1 is ENHRY and CDR2 is SYGVKD. Trimming cost V 2 bases and J 0 bases, with 11 bases left between them.

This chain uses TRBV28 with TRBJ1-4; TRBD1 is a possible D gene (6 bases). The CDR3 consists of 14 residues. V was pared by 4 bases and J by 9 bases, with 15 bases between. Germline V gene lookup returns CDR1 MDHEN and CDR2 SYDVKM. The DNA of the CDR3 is TGTGCCAGCAGTTCCGGGACATTGGGTCAAAAACTGTTTTTT. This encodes CASSSGTLGQKLFF.

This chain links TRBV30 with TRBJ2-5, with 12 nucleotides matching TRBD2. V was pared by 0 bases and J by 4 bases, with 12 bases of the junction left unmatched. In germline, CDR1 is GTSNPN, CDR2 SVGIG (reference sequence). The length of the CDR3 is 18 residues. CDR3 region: CAWSVMLAGGAGGETQYF. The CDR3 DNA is TGTGCCTGGAGTGTAATGCTAGCGGGAGGGGCGGGTGGAGAGACCCAGTACTTC.

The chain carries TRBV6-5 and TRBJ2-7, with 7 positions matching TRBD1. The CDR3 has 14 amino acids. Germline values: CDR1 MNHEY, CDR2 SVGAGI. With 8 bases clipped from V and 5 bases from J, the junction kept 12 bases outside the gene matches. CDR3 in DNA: TGTGCCAGCGGTAGGTCTCCTCAGGGGGACGAGCAGTACTTC. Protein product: CASGRSPQGDEQYF.

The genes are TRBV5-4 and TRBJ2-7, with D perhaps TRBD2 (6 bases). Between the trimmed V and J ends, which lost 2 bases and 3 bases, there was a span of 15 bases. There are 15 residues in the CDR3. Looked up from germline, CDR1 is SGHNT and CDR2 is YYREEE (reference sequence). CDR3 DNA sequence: TGTGCCAGCAGCTTCACTCCGGGACTGGTCTACGAGCAGTACTTC. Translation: CASSFTPGLVYEQYF.

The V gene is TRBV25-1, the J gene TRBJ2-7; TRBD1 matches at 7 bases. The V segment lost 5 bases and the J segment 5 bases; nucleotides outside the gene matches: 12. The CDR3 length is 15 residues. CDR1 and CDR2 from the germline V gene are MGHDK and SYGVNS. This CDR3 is CASSRGSGQAHEQYF. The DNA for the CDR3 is TGTGCCAGCAGTCGGGGATCAGGACAGGCGCACGAGCAGTACTTC.

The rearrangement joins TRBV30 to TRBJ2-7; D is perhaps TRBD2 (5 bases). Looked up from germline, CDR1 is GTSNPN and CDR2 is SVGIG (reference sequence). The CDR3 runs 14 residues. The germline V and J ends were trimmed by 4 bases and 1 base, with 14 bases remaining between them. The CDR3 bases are TGTGCCTGGAAAAAGCGGATCATTTCCTACGAGCAGTACTTC. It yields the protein CAWKKRIISYEQYF.

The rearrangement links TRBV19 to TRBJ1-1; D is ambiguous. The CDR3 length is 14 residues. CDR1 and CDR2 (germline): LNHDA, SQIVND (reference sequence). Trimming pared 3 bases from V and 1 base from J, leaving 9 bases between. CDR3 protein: CASSMVPRNTEAFF. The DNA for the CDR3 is TGTGCCAGTAGTATGGTTCCCAGGAACACTGAAGCTTTCTTT.

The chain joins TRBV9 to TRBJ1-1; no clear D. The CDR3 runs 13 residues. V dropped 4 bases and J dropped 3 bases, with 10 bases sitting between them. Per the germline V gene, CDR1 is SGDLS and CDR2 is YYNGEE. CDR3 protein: CASSPRSDTEAFF. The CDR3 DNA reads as TGTGCCAGCAGCCCTCGCTCGGACACTGAAGCTTTCTTT.

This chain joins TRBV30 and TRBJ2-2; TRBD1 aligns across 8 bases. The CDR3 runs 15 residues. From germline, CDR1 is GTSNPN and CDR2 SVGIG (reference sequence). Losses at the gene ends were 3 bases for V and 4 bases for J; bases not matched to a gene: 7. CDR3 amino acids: CAWSPRDRTTGELFF. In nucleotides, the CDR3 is TGTGCCTGGAGCCCCCGGGACAGGACCACCGGGGAGCTGTTTTTT.

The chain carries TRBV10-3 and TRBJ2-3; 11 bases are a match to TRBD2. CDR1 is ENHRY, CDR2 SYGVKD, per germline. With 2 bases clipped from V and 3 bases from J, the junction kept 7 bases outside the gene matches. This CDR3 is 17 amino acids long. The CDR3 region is CAISETSGSGSTDTQYF. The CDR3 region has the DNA TGTGCCATCAGTGAGACTAGCGGGAGTGGAAGTACAGATACGCAGTATTTT.

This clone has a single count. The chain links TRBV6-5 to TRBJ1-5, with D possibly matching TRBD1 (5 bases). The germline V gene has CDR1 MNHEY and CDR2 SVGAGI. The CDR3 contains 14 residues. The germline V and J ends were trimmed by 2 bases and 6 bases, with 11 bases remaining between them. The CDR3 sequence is CASSYGGAGQPQHF. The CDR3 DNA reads TGTGCCAGCAGTTACGGCGGGGCCGGTCAGCCCCAGCATTTT.

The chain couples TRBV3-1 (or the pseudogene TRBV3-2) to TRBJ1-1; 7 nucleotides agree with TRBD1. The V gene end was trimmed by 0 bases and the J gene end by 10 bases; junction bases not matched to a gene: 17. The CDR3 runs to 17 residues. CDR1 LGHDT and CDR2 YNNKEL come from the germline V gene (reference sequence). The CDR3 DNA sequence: TGTGCCAGCAGCCAAGAAGGAACAAGAGACAGGGAATTCGCAGCTTTCTTT. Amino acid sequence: CASSQEGTRDREFAAFF.

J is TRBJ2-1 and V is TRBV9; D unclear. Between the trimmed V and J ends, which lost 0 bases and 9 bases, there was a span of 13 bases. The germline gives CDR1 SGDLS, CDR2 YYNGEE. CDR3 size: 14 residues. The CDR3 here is CASSVESLGSEQFF. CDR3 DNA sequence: TGTGCCAGCAGCGTAGAGTCATTGGGCTCTGAGCAGTTCTTC.

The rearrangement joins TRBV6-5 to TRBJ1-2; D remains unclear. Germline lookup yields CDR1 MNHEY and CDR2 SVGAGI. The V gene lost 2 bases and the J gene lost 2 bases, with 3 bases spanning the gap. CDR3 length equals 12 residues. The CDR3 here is CASSYGNYGYTF. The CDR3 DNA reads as TGTGCCAGCAGTTACGGCAACTATGGCTACACCTTC.

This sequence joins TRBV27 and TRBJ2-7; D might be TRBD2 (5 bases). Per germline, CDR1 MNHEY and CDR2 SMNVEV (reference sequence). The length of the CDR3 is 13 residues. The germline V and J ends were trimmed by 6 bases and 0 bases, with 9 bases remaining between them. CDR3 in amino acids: CASRSGSSYEQYF. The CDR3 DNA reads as TGTGCCAGCAGATCGGGGTCCTCCTACGAGCAGTACTTC.

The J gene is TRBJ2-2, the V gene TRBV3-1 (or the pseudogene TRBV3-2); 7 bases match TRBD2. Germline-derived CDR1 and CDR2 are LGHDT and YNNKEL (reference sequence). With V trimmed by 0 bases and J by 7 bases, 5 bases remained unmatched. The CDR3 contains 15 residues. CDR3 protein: CASSQDPGGVGELFF. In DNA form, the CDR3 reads TGTGCCAGCAGCCAAGATCCGGGAGGAGTCGGGGAGCTGTTTTTT.

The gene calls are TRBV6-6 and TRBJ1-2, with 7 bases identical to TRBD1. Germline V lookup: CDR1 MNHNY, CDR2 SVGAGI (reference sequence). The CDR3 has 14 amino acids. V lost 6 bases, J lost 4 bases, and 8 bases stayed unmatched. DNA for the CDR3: TGTGCCAGCAGAGATACGGACAGGAGCTATGGCTACACCTTC. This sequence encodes CASRDTDRSYGYTF.

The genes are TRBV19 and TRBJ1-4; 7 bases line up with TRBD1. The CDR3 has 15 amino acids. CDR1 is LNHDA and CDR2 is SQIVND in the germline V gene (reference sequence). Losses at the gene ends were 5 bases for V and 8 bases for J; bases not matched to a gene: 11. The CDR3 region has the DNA TGTGCCAGTAGTGTTCTAGGGGGCGCGGGGGAAAAACTGTTTTTT. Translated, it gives CASSVLGGAGEKLFF.

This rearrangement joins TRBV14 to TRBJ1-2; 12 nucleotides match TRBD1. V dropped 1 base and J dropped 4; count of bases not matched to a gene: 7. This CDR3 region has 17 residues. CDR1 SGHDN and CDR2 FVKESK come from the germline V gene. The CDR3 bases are TGTGCCAGCAGCCAAGGGTACGGGACAGGGGGCGTCTATGGCTACACCTTC. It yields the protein CASSQGYGTGGVYGYTF.

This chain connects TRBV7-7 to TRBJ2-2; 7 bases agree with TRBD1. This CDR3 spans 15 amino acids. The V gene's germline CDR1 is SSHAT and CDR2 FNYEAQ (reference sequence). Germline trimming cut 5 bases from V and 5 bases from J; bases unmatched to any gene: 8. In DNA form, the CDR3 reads TGTGCCAGCAGCCGGGACAGCGGTGGTACCGGGGAGCTGTTTTTT. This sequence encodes CASSRDSGGTGELFF.

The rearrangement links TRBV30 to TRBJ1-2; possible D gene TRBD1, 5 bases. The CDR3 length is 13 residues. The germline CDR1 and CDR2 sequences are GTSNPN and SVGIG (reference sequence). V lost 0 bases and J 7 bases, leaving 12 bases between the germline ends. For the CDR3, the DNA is TGTGCCTGGAGTGTTGGCAGGGTGGGTGGCTACACCTTC. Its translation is CAWSVGRVGGYTF.